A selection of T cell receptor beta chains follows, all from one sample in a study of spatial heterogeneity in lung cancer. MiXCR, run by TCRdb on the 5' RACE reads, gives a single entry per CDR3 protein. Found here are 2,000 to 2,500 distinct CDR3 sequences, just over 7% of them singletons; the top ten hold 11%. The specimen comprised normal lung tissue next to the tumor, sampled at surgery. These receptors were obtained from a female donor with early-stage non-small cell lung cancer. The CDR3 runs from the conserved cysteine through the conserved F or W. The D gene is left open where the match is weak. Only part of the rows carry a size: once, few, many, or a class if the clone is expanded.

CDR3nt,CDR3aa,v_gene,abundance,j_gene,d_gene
TGTGCCAGCAGCCAGTATCTTGAGACGGACTCTGGAAACACCATATATTTT,CASSQYLETDSGNTIYF,TRBV4-2,medium-sized,TRBJ1-3,NA
TGTGCCAGCAGTTACGGGGACTATGATGTCTACGAGCAGTACTTC,CASSYGDYDVYEQYF,TRBV6-5,medium-sized,TRBJ2-7,TRBD2
TGCAGCGTTGAAGATCCGACAGACTCCAGAGGCTACACCTTC,CSVEDPTDSRGYTF,TRBV29-1,medium-sized,TRBJ1-2,NA
TGTGCCAGCAGCTTAAGGAGCTCTGGGGCCAACGTCCTGACTTTC,CASSLRSSGANVLTF,TRBV7-9,large,TRBJ2-6,NA
TGTGCCAGTCACAGGGATCGGGACACCGGGGAGCTGTTTTTT,CASHRDRDTGELFF,TRBV9,medium-sized,TRBJ2-2,NA
TGTGCCAGCAGCAAACCCCCAGGGAAGGGGACTGAAGCTTTCTTT,CASSKPPGKGTEAFF,TRBV21-1,medium-sized,TRBJ1-1,NA
TGTGCCAGTAGTCTACGGGGACTAGCGGGAGGAACCGGGGAGCTGTTTTTT,CASSLRGLAGGTGELFF,TRBV19,medium-sized,TRBJ2-2,TRBD2
TGTGCCAGCAGCACCGGACTAGCGGGCCTCAGGCGAGAGACCCAGTACTTC,CASSTGLAGLRRETQYF,TRBV7-9,NA,TRBJ2-5,TRBD2
TGTGCCAGCAGCCGACAGATGAACACTGAAGCTTTCTTT,CASSRQMNTEAFF,TRBV14,medium-sized,TRBJ1-1,NA
TGTGCCAGCAGTCCACCGGGACACCCACAAGAGACCCAGTACTTC,CASSPPGHPQETQYF,TRBV6-2/TRBV6-3,few,TRBJ2-5,NA
TGTGCCAGCAGCCACCGGGCGGGGGCCGGTGAAGCTTTCTTT,CASSHRAGAGEAFF,TRBV21-1,medium-sized,TRBJ1-1,NA
TGTGCCAGCAGTGAGATCCGGGCTAACACTGAAGCTTTCTTT,CASSEIRANTEAFF,TRBV6-1,medium-sized,TRBJ1-1,NA
TGTGCCAGCAAAGGGTTTCTAGGGGCCAACGTCCTGACTTTC,CASKGFLGANVLTF,TRBV7-9,medium-sized,TRBJ2-6,NA
TGCAGTGCCCCCGCTATCGGGGCGATGAGGGAGACCCAGTACTTC,CSAPAIGAMRETQYF,TRBV20-1,many,TRBJ2-5,NA
TGTGCCAGCAGATGGGGGACTTTAACTCACGCAGATACGCAGTATTTT,CASRWGTLTHADTQYF,TRBV28,medium-sized,TRBJ2-3,NA
TGTGCCAGCAGCCCTACTACCGGAGCGGCAGATACGCAGTATTTT,CASSPTTGAADTQYF,TRBV11-3,NA,TRBJ2-3,NA
TGTGCCACCAGTGACCCTGGACTAGCGGATGAGCAGTTCTTC,CATSDPGLADEQFF,TRBV24-1,NA,TRBJ2-1,TRBD2
TGTGCCAGCAGCTTAGGGGCCTGGGCCAATGAGCAGTTCTTC,CASSLGAWANEQFF,TRBV7-2,NA,TRBJ2-1,NA
TGTGCCAGCACCGCGATGGGCACAGATACGCAGTATTTT,CASTAMGTDTQYF,TRBV9,NA,TRBJ2-3,NA
TGTGCCACCAGTGATATATTCAGCGGGAGCACAGATACGCAGTATTTT,CATSDIFSGSTDTQYF,TRBV24-1,few,TRBJ2-3,NA
TGCAGTGCCCACGGACAGAACACCGGGGAGCTGTTTTTT,CSAHGQNTGELFF,TRBV20-1,medium-sized,TRBJ2-2,NA
TGCAGTGCTCAAGGGGCTAGCGGGACCCTCACAGATACGCAGTATTTT,CSAQGASGTLTDTQYF,TRBV20-1,medium-sized,TRBJ2-3,TRBD2
TGTGCCAGCTCACCAATTTCGGGACAGTCAGAGACCCAGTACTTC,CASSPISGQSETQYF,TRBV18,medium-sized,TRBJ2-5,TRBD1